This T cell receptor beta chain was sequenced during a study of CD8+ T cells in alopecia areata. Study observations and caveats: Normal scalp had lower clonality than lesional scalp, with alopecia totalis/universalis lesions showing this most strongly.

The V and J ends lost 5 bases and 0 bases, in that order; junction bases with no gene match: 1. Looked up from germline, CDR1 is LNHNV and CDR2 is YYDKDF (reference sequence). The CDR3 length is 15 residues. RNA was extracted and reverse transcribed into cDNA as the sequencing template. Some clones are missing from TCRdb's copy, which holds only in-frame ones; the method was immunoSEQ multiplex PCR. The profile shows a few hundred thousand clones, approximately 60% of them singletons. As for treatment: oral pan-JAK inhibitor, 5-10 mg twice daily. Lesional scalp punch biopsies and peripheral blood came from alopecia areata patients. In regard to this clone: The target antigen is unknown.

The specimen comprised CD4+ T cells sorted from blood, sampled around week 52, from a patient treated with tofacitinib. The chain uses TRBV15 and TRBJ2-6; the match to TRBD1 covers 7 bases. This TCR derives from a human donor with alopecia areata. CDR3 protein: CATSPGGSGANVLTF. The CDR3 nucleotides read TGTGCCACCAGCCCAGGGGGCTCTGGGGCCAACGTCCTGACTTTC.